This T cell receptor (beta chain) appears in the sequencing data of a study of T cell repertoires in cytomegalovirus infection. This CDR3 has 13 amino acids. Trimming stripped 8 bases from V and 4 bases from J, with 13 bases between. Germline V lookup: CDR1 MGHDK, CDR2 SYGVNS. TCRdb itself ran the reads through MiXCR, one entry per CDR3 protein. Seen here are around 900,000 distinct CDR3 sequences, roughly 30% observed once, and the top ten hold roughly 13%. Concerning this clonotype: Its antigen is as yet unknown.

The sequence was obtained from a human donor in good health (CMV status not recorded). Some clones in this sample may be carry-over from other donors' samples. The genes are TRBV25-1 and TRBJ2-3; D might be TRBD1 or TRBD2, each matching 5 bases. The material sequenced was cultured CD8+ T cells from PBMCs, taken from culture after CMV antigen stimulation. The CDR3 coding sequence is TGTGCCAGCTCGCCACGGGGCTCAGATACGCAGTATTTT. Residues: CASSPRGSDTQYF.